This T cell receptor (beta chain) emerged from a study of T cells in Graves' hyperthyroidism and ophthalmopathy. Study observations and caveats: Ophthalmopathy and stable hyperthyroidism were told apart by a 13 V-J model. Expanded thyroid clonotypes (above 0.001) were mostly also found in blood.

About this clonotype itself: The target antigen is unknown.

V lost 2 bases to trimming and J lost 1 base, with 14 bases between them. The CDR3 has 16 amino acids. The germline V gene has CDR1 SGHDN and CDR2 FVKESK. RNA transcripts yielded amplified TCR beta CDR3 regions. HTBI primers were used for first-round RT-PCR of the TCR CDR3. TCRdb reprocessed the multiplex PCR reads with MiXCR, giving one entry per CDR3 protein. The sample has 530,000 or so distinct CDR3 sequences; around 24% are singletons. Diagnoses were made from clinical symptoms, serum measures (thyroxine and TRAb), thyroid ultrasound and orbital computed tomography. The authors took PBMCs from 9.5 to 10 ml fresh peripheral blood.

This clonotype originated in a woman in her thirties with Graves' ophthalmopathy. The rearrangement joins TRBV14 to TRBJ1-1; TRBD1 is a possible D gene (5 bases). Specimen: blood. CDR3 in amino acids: CASSQSPTVQNTEAFF. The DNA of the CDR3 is TGTGCCAGCAGCCAAAGCCCGACAGTTCAGAACACTGAAGCTTTCTTT.